The 21 T cell receptor beta chains reported below all come from one sample, sequenced in a study of cytomegalovirus exposure and HLA in healthy donors. PCR amplification relied on 60 Vbeta primers (plus 13 Jbeta primers). Measured with immunoSEQ multiplex PCR; TCRdb has only the in-frame clones, and not every one. The repertoire includes 130,000 to 150,000 clones, almost 85% of them detected once, and under 10% sits in the top ten. Sequenced material: PBMCs. The receptors were gathered from a woman aged 60-75 years in good health and CMV-seropositive.

This chain uses TRBV18 with TRBJ1-4; 10 nucleotides line up with TRBD1. The CDR3 is 14 residues long. Germline assignment: CDR1 KGHSH and CDR2 LQKENI. Trimming removed 3 bases from V and 5 bases from J; junction bases left unmatched: 0. The CDR3 region has the DNA TGTGCCAGCTCACCGGGACAGGGGAATGAAAAACTGTTTTTT. Its translation: CASSPGQGNEKLFF.

V usage is TRBV5-8 and J usage is TRBJ1-1; 7 nucleotides align to TRBD1. CDR1 SGHTS and CDR2 YDEGEE come from the germline V gene. Trimming at V came to 2 bases and at J to 2 bases, leaving 9 bases not matched to a gene. The CDR3 contains 16 residues. The CDR3 DNA follows: TGTGCCAGCAGCTTAGGACAGGTCCGGTTCAACACTGAAGCTTTCTTT. Its protein product is CASSLGQVRFNTEAFF. Drawing the rest from reference TRBV5-8 and TRBJ1-1, the complete variable domain is EAGVTQSPTHLIKTRGQQATLRCSPISGHTSVYWYQQALGLGLQFLLWYDEGEERNRGNFPPRFSGRQFPNYSSELNVNALELEDSALYLCASSLGQVRFNTEAFFGQGTRLTVV.

The J gene is TRBJ2-7, the V gene TRBV29-1, with TRBD2 matching over 8 bases. Germline V lookup: CDR1 SQVTM, CDR2 ANQGSEA. V shed 6 bases, J shed 3 bases, and the junction held 10 bases outside the gene matches. This CDR3 region has 14 residues. CDR3 nucleotides: TGCAGCGTCCTCACCCCCAGCGGGAGCTACGAGCAGTACTTC. This encodes CSVLTPSGSYEQYF.

The V call is TRBV4-3, the J call TRBJ2-5; tentative D call: TRBD1 (5 bases). CDR3 length: 15 amino acids. Trimming took off 1 base at V and 4 bases at J, with 13 bases between the two ends. Looked up from germline, CDR1 is LGHNA and CDR2 is YSLEER. This CDR3 is CASSQAGGQGETQYF. The DNA of the CDR3 is TGCGCCAGCAGCCAAGCGGGCGGACAAGGAGAGACCCAGTACTTC.

The sample holds one count of this clone. The chain combines TRBV6-5 with TRBJ2-7; 8 nucleotides align to TRBD1. The J segment lost 6 bases and the V segment lost 8 bases, leaving 12 bases of the junction unmatched. CDR1 MNHEY and CDR2 SVGAGI come from the germline V gene. The CDR3 is 14 residues long. Here the CDR3 reads CASGAPDRVGEQYF. Here the CDR3 DNA reads TGTGCCAGCGGAGCCCCGGACAGGGTGGGCGAGCAGTACTTC.

The CDR3 loop reads CASSGGRSGTEAFF. In nucleotides, the CDR3 is TGTGCCAGCTCAGGCGGAAGGAGTGGCACTGAAGCTTTCTTT. The V and J genes are TRBV18 and TRBJ1-1; D uncertain. V lost 5 bases, J lost 4 bases, and 14 bases lay in between. From germline, CDR1 is KGHSH and CDR2 LQKENI. There are 14 residues in the CDR3.

The rearrangement uses TRBV19 and TRBJ2-1; D is uncertain. Germline V gives CDR1 LNHDA, CDR2 SQIVND (reference sequence). V was trimmed by 4 bases and J by 4 bases, leaving 5 bases between them. The CDR3 contains 12 residues. In DNA, the CDR3 is TGTGCCAGTAGTAGGGCTTACAATGAGCAGTTCTTC. This encodes CASSRAYNEQFF.

J is TRBJ2-2 and V is TRBV6-1, with D possibly matching TRBD2 (7 bases). V was pared by 3 bases and J by 5 bases, with 13 bases between. CDR3 size: 15 residues. In germline, CDR1 is MNHNS, CDR2 SASEGT. This CDR3 reads CASSEGGGGTGELFF. Here the CDR3 DNA reads TGTGCCAGCAGTGAGGGGGGGGGCGGGACCGGGGAGCTGTTTTTT.

The chain has TRBV2 and TRBJ2-5; 9 bases align to TRBD1. CDR1 and CDR2 from the germline V gene are SNHLY and FYNNEI. Trimming removed 7 bases from V and 4 bases from J; junction bases left unmatched: 7. The CDR3 consists of 14 residues. In nucleotides, the CDR3 is TGTGCCAGCACCCGTGACAGGGGGGGAGAGACCCAGTACTTC. This encodes CASTRDRGGETQYF. Full variable domain (rest looked up from reference TRBV2 and TRBJ2-5): EPEVTQTPSHQVTQMGQEVILRCVPISNHLYFYWYRQILGQKVEFLVSFYNNEISEKSEIFDDQFSVERPDGSNFTLKIRSTKLEDSAMYFCASTRDRGGETQYFGPGTRLLVL.

The rearrangement links TRBV4-2 to TRBJ2-5; a weak D match, TRBD2 (6 bases). This CDR3 contains 15 residues. Germline assignment: CDR1 LGHNA and CDR2 YNFKEQ. The V and J ends lost 0 bases and 4 bases respectively, with 12 bases between them. The CDR3, as DNA: TGTGCCAGCAGCCAAGATCCGGGAGTCTCAGAGACCCAGTACTTC. Translated: CASSQDPGVSETQYF.

The chain uses TRBV25-1 and TRBJ2-7, with D possibly matching TRBD1 (7 bases). Germline loops: CDR1 MGHDK, CDR2 SYGVNS. The CDR3 length is 13 residues. The V and J ends lost 8 bases and 3 bases respectively, with 14 bases between them. The CDR3 loop is CASLNRGGYEQYF. CDR3 sequence (DNA): TGTGCCAGCCTAAACAGGGGAGGCTACGAGCAGTACTTC.

This clone occurred a few times. This chain uses TRBV9 with TRBJ1-5; D gene ambiguous. Per germline, CDR1 SGDLS and CDR2 YYNGEE. The CDR3 covers 15 residues. Trimming took off 3 bases at V and 2 bases at J, with 12 bases between the two ends. The CDR3 sequence is CASSAGAWGNQPQHF. The CDR3 nucleotides are TGTGCCAGCAGCGCCGGAGCTTGGGGCAATCAGCCCCAGCATTTT.

Concerning this clone itself: This specimen includes other DNA sequences encoding the same CDR3. The V and J genes are TRBV5-1 and TRBJ2-3; 10 nucleotides match TRBD2. The V and J ends lost 3 bases and 0 bases, in that order; junction bases with no gene match: 1. The CDR3 consists of 15 residues. Germline values: CDR1 SGHRS, CDR2 YFSETQ. The CDR3, as DNA: TGCGCCAGCAGCTCGACTAGCGGGAGCACAGATACGCAGTATTTT. This sequence encodes CASSSTSGSTDTQYF. The variable domain in full, completed from reference TRBV5-1 and TRBJ2-3, reads KAGVTQTPRYLIKTRGQQVTLSCSPISGHRSVSWYQQTPGQGLQFLFEYFSETQRNKGNFPGRFSGRQFSNSRSEMNVSTLELGDSALYLCASSSTSGSTDTQYFGPGTRLTVL.

A word on this clone: Different DNA sequences within this sample yield the same CDR3. V is TRBV4-3 and J is TRBJ2-3, with D possibly matching TRBD2 (6 bases). Germline loops: CDR1 LGHNA, CDR2 YSLEER. The CDR3 has 15 residues. V was pared by 0 bases and J by 1 base, with 8 bases between. The CDR3 bases are TGCGCCAGCAGCCAAGATGGAGGGGGCACAGATACGCAGTATTTT. Translation gives CASSQDGGGTDTQYF.

This chain links TRBV4-1 with TRBJ1-1; D uncertain. The germline V gene has CDR1 MGHRA and CDR2 YSYEKL. V lost 4 bases and J 0 bases, leaving 9 bases between the germline ends. CDR3 length: 14 amino acids. The CDR3, as DNA: TGCGCCAGCAGCCGGAGTGATGTGAACACTGAAGCTTTCTTT. It translates to CASSRSDVNTEAFF.

The chain carries TRBV19 and TRBJ2-7; 11 bases are shared with TRBD1. J lost 2 bases, V lost 4 bases, and 4 bases had no gene match. Germline lookup yields CDR1 LNHDA and CDR2 SQIVND (reference sequence). CDR3 length: 15 amino acids. CDR3 residues: CASSKPGQGAYEQYF. In DNA, the CDR3 is TGTGCCAGTAGTAAGCCGGGACAGGGGGCCTACGAGCAGTACTTC.

The J gene is TRBJ1-4, the V gene TRBV20-1; D is ambiguous. Germline V gives CDR1 DFQATT, CDR2 SNEGSKA (reference sequence). The CDR3 has 10 amino acids. V was trimmed by 7 bases and J by 6 bases, leaving 6 bases between them. The CDR3 is CSVPDEKLFF. The CDR3 DNA is TGCAGTGTACCGGATGAAAAACTGTTTTTT.

The chain recombines TRBV10-3 with TRBJ2-1, with D perhaps matching TRBD2 (6 bases). Germline assignment: CDR1 ENHRY and CDR2 SYGVKD. V was pared by 6 bases and J by 9 bases, with 24 bases between. This CDR3 spans 16 amino acids. CDR3: CAISGRGGKQSGEQFF. In DNA form, the CDR3 reads TGTGCCATCAGCGGGAGAGGCGGGAAACAATCGGGTGAGCAGTTCTTC.

This clone was seen more than once but under ten times. The CDR3 reads CASNLLAGGLNEQYF. In DNA, the CDR3 is TGTGCCAGCAACCTATTAGCGGGAGGGCTCAACGAGCAGTACTTC. V and J are TRBV7-2 and TRBJ2-7; 11 bases align to TRBD2. Germline V CDR1 and CDR2: SGHTA, FQGNSA. J was trimmed by 5 bases and V by 7 bases; bases with no gene match: 10. The CDR3 sequence is 15 residues long.

The CDR3 DNA reads as TGTGCCAGCAGGGCTATAGGGGCCAACACTGAAGCTTTCTTT. Translating it yields CASRAIGANTEAFF. The J gene is TRBJ1-1, the V gene TRBV6-5; D perhaps matches TRBD1 (5 bases). Trimming took off 6 bases at V and 2 bases at J, with 13 bases between the two ends. Germline V gives CDR1 MNHEY, CDR2 SVGAGI. CDR3 length: 14 residues.

The chain recombines TRBV5-1 with TRBJ2-5; D gene ambiguous. The CDR3 is 15 residues long. Trimming stripped 0 bases from V and 1 base from J, with 10 bases between. Looked up from germline, CDR1 is SGHRS and CDR2 is YFSETQ. The CDR3 loop reads CASSLEAGPQETQYF. The DNA of the CDR3 is TGCGCCAGCAGCTTGGAAGCAGGTCCCCAAGAGACCCAGTACTTC.